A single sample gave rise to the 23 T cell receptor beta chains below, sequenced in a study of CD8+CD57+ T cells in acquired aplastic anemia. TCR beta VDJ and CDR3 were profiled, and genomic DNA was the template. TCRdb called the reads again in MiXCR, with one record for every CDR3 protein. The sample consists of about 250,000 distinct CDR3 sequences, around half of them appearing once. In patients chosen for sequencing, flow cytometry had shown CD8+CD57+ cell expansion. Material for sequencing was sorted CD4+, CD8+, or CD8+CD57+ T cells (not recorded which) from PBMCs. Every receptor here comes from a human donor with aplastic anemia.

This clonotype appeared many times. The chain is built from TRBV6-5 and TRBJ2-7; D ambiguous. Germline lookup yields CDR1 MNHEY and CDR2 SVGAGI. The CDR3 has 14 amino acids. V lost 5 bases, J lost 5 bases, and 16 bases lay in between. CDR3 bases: TGTGCCAGCAGTCACCGGGTTGAGGCCCACGAGCAGTACTTC. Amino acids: CASSHRVEAHEQYF.

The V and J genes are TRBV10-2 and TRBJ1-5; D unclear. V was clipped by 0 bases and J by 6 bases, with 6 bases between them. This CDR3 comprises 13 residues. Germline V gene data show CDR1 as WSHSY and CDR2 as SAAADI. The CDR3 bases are TGCGCCAGCAGTGAGTCCTGGGTTCAGCCCCAGCATTTT. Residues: CASSESWVQPQHF.

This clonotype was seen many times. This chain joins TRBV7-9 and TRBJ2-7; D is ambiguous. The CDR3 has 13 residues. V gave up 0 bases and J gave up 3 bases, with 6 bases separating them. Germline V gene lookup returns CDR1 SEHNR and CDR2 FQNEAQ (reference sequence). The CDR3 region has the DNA TGTGCCAGCAGCTTAGCGCAAAACTACGAGCAGTACTTC. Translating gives CASSLAQNYEQYF.

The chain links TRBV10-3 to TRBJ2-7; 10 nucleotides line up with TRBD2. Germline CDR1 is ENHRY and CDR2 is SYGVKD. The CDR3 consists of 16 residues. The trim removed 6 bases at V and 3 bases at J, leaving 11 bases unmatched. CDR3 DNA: TGTGCCATCAGCCGAAAAGGGGCTAGCGGGGGCTACGAGCAGTACTTC. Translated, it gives CAISRKGASGGYEQYF.

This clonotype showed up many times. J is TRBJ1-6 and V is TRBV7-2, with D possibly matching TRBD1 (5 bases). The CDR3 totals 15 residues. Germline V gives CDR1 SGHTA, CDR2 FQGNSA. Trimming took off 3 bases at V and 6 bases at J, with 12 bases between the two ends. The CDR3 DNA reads TGTGCCAGCAGCTTTCCGGGACCGACTAATTCACCCCTCCACTTT. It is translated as CASSFPGPTNSPLHF.

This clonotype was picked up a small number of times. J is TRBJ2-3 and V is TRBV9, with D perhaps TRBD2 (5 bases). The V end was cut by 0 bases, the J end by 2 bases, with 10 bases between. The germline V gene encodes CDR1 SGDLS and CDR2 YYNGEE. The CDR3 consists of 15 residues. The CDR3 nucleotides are TGTGCCAGCAGCGTAGATGGCGGGTACACAGATACGCAGTATTTT. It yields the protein CASSVDGGYTDTQYF.

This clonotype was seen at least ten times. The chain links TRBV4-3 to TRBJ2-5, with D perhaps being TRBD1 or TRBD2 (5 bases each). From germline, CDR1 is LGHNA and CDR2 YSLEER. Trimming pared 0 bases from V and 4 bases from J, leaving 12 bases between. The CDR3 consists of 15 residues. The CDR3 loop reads CASSQDGAGGETQYF. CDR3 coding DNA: TGCGCCAGCAGCCAAGATGGGGCAGGAGGAGAGACCCAGTACTTC.

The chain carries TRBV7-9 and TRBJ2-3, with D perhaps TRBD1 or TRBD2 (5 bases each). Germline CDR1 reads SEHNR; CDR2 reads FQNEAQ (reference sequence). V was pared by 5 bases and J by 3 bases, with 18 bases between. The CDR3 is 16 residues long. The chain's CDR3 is CASSSGQAPFTDTQYF. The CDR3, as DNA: TGTGCCAGCAGCAGCGGACAAGCACCCTTTACAGATACGCAGTATTTT.

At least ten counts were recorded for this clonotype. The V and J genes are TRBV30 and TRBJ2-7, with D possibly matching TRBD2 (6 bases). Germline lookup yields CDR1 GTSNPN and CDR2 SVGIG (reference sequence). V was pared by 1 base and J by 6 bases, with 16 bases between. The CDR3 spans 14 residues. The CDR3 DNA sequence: TGTGCCTGGAGTGAGGCGGGAAGTGGAGGCGAGCAGTACTTC. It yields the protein CAWSEAGSGGEQYF.

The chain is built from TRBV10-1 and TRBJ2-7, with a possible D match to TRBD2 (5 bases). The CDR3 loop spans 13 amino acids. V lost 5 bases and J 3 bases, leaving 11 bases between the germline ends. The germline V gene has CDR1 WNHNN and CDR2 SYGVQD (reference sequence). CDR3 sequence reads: CASSSLGDYEQYF. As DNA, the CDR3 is TGCGCCAGCAGTAGCCTCGGGGACTACGAGCAGTACTTC.

This CDR3 reads CASSRHRGGEQFF. CDR3 DNA: TGTGCCAGCAGTCGACACAGGGGCGGTGAGCAGTTCTTC. This rearrangement joins TRBV6-1 to TRBJ2-1, with 7 bases aligning to TRBD1. CDR1 and CDR2 (germline): MNHNS, SASEGT. Trimming cost V 5 bases and J 9 bases; bases outside gene matches: 7. This CDR3 is 13 amino acids long.

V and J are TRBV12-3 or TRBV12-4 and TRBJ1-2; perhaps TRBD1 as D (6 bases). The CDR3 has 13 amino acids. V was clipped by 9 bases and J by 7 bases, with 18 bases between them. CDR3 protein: CASASTGLSGYTF. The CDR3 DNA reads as TGTGCCAGTGCCTCTACAGGGTTAAGTGGCTACACCTTC.

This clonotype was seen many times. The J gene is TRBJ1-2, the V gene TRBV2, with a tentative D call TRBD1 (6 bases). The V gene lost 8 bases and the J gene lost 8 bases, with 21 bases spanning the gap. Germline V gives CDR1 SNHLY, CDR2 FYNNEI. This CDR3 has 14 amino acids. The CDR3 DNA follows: TGTGCCAGCCTCCGAGATTCTTCGGGGGGCGGCTACACCTTC. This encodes CASLRDSSGGGYTF.

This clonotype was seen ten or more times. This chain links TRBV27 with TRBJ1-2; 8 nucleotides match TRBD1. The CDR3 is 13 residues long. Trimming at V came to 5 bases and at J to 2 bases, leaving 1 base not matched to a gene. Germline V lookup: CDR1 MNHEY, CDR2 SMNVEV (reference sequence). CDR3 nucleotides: TGTGCCAGCAGTGCAGGGGGCAACTATGGCTACACCTTC. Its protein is CASSAGGNYGYTF.

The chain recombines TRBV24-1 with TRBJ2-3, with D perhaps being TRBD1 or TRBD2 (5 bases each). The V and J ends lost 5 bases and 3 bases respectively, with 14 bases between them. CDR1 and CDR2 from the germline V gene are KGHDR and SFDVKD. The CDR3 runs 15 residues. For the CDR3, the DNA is TGTGCCACCAGTGGAGGGCAGGGATCGACAGATACGCAGTATTTT. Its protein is CATSGGQGSTDTQYF.

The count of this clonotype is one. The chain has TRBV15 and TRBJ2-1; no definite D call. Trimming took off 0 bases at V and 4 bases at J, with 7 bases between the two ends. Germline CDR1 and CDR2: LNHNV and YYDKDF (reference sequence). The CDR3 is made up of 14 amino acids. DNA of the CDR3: TGTGCCACCAGCAGAGAGGTGGTATACAATGAGCAGTTCTTC. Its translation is CATSREVVYNEQFF.

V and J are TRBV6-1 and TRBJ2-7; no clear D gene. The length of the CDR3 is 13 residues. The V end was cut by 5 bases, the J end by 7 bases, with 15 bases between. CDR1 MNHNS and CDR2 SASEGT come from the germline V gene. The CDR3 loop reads CASSYFGPREQYF. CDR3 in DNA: TGTGCCAGCAGTTATTTTGGGCCCCGGGAGCAGTACTTC.

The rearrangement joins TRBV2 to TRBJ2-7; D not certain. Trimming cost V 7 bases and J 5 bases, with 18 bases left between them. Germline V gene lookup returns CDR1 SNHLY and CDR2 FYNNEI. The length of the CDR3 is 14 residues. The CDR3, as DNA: TGTGCCAGCAACCCACGGAGCGTCGGCCACGAGCAGTACTTC. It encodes CASNPRSVGHEQYF.

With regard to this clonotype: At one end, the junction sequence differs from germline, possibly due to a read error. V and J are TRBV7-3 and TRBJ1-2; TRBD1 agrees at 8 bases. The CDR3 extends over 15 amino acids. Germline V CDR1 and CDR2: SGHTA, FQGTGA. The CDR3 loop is CASSPQTGGTYGYTF. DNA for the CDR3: TGCGCCAGCAGCCCGCAAACAGGGGGAACCTATGGCTACACCTTC.

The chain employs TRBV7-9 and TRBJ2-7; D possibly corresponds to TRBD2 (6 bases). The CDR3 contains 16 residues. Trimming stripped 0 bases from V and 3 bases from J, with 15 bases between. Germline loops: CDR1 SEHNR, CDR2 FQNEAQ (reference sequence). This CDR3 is CASSLAEGDPNYEQYF. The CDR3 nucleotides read TGTGCCAGCAGCTTAGCGGAGGGAGATCCAAACTACGAGCAGTACTTC.

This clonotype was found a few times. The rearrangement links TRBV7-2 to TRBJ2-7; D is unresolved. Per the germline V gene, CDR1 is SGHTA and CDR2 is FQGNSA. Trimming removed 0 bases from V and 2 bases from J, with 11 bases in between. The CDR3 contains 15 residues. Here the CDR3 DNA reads TGTGCCAGCAGCTTAGCAAGACTGCCCGCCTACGAGCAGTACTTC. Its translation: CASSLARLPAYEQYF.

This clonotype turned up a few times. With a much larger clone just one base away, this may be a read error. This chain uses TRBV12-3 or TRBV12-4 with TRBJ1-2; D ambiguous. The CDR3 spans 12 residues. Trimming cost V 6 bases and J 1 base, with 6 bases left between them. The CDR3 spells CASRFRNYGYTF. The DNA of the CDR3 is TGTGCCAGCAGGTTTCGTAACTATGGCTACACCTTC.

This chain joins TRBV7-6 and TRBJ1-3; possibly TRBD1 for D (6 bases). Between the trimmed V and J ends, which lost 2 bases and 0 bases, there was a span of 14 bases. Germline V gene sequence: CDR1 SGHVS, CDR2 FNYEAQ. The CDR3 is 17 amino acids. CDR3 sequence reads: CASSLRPGRGSGNTIYF. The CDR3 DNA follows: TGTGCCAGCAGCTTACGACCGGGCAGGGGCTCTGGAAACACCATATATTTT.